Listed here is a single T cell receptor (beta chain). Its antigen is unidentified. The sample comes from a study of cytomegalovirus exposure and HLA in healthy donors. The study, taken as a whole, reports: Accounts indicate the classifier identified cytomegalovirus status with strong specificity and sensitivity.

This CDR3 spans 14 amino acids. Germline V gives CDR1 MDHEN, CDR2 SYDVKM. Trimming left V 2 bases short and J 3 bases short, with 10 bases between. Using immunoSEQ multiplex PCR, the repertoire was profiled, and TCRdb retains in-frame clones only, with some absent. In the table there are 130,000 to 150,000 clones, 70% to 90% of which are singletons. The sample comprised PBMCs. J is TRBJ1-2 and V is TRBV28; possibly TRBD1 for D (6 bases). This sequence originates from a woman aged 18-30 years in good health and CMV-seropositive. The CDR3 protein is CASSLVSGDYGYTF. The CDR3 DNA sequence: TGTGCCAGCAGTTTAGTCTCAGGGGACTATGGCTACACCTTC.